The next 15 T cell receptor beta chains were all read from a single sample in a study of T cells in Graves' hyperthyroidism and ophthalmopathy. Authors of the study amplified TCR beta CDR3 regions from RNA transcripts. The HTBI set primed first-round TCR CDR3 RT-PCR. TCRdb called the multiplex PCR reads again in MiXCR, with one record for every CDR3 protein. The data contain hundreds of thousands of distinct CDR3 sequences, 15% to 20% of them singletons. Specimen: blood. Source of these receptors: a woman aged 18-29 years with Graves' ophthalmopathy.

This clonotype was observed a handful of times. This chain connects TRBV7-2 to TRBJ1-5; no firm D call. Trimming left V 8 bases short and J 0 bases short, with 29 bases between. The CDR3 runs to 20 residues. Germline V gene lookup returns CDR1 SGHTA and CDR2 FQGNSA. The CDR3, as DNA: TGTGCCAGCTCACGATTAGCGGACGTCGGAAGCGAGTATAGCAATCAGCCCCAGCATTTT. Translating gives CASSRLADVGSEYSNQPQHF.

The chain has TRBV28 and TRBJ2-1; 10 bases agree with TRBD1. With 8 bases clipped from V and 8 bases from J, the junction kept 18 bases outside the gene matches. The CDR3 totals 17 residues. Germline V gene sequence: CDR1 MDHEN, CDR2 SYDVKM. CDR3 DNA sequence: TGTGCCAGCTGGGACAGGGGAGGCCAGCGGGATCCGGATGAGCAGTTCTTC. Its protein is CASWDRGGQRDPDEQFF.

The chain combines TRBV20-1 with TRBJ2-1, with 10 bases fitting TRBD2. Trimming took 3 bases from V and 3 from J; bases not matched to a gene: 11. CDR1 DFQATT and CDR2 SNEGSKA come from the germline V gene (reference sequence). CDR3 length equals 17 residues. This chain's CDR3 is CSASKRPGTSVYNEQFF. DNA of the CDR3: TGCAGTGCTAGCAAACGCCCCGGGACTAGCGTCTACAATGAGCAGTTCTTC.

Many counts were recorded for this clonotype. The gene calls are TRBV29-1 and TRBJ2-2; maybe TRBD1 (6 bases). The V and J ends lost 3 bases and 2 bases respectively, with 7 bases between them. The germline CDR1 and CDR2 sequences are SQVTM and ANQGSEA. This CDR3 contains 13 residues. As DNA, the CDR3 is TGCAGCGTTGAGGGACATAACACCGGGGAGCTGTTTTTT. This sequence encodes CSVEGHNTGELFF.

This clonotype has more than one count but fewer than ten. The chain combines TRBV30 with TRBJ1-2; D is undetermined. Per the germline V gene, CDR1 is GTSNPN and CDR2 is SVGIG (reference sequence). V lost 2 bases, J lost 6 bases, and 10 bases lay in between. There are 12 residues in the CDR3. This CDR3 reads CAWSSWQHGYTF. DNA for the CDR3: TGTGCCTGGAGTTCCTGGCAGCATGGCTACACCTTC.

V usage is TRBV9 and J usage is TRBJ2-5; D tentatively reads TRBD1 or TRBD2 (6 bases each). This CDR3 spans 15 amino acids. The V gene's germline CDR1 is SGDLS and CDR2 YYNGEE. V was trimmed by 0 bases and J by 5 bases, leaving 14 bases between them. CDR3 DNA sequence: TGTGCCAGCAGCGTAGGACCGGGGGCAAGGGAGACCCAGTACTTC. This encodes CASSVGPGARETQYF.

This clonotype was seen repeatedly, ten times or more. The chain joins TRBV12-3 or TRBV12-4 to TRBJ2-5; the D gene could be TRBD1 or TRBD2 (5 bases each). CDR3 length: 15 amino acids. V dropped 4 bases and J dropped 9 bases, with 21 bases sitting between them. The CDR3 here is CASSSEPVGVQAQYF. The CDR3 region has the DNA TGTGCCAGCAGTTCTGAACCGGTGGGGGTCCAGGCCCAGTACTTC.

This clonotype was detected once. The DNA of the CDR3 is TGTGCCAGTAGTCCACAGGTCGCAGGGGGCCCGAACTATGGCTACACCTTC. This sequence encodes CASSPQVAGGPNYGYTF. This chain links TRBV19 with TRBJ1-2, with TRBD1 matching over 8 bases. The CDR3 is 17 amino acids. Germline V lookup: CDR1 LNHDA, CDR2 SQIVND (reference sequence). V shed 5 bases and J 2 bases; nucleotides not matched to a gene: 13.

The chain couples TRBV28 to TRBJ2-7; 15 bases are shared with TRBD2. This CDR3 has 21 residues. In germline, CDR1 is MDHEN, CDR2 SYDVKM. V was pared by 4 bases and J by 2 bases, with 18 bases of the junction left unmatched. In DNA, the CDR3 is TGTGCCAGCAGTTACGGCAGGGGATGGACTAGCGGGAGGGTTGGAGCCTACGAGCAGTACTTC. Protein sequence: CASSYGRGWTSGRVGAYEQYF.

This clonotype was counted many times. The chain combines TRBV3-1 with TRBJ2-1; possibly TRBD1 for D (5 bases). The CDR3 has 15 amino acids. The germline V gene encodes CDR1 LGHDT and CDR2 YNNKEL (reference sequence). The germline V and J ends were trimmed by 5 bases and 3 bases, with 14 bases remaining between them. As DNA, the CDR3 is TGTGCCAGCAGCTCCACAGGTGCTGGCTACAATGAGCAGTTCTTC. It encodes CASSSTGAGYNEQFF.

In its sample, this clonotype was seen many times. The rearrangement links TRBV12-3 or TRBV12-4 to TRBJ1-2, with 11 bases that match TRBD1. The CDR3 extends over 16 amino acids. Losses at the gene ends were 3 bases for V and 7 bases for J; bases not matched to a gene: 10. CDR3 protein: CASSFAGTGGRVGYTF. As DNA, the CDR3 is TGTGCCAGCAGTTTCGCGGGGACAGGGGGTAGGGTTGGCTACACCTTC.

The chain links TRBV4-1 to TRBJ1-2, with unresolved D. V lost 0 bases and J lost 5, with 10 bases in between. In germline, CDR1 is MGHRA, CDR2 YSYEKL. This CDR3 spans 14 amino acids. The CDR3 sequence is CASSQDWRTYGYTF. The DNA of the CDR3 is TGCGCCAGCAGCCAAGATTGGCGCACGTATGGCTACACCTTC.

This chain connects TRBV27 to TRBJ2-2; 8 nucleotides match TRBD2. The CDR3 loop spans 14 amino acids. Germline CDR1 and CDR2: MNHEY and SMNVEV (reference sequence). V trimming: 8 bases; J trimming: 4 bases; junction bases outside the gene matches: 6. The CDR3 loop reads CASYMAGGTGELFF. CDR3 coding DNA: TGTGCCAGCTATATGGCGGGGGGCACCGGGGAGCTGTTTTTT.

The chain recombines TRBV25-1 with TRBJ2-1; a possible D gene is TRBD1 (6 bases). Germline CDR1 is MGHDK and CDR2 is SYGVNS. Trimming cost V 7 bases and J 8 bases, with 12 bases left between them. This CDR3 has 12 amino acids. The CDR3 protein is CASNARGDEQFF. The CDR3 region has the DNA TGTGCCAGCAACGCCAGGGGTGATGAGCAGTTCTTC.

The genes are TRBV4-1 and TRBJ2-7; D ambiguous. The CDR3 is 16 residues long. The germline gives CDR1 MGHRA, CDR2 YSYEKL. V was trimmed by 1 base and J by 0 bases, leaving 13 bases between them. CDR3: CASSQVPESPSYEQYF. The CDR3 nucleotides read TGCGCCAGCAGCCAAGTCCCAGAAAGTCCCTCCTACGAGCAGTACTTC.